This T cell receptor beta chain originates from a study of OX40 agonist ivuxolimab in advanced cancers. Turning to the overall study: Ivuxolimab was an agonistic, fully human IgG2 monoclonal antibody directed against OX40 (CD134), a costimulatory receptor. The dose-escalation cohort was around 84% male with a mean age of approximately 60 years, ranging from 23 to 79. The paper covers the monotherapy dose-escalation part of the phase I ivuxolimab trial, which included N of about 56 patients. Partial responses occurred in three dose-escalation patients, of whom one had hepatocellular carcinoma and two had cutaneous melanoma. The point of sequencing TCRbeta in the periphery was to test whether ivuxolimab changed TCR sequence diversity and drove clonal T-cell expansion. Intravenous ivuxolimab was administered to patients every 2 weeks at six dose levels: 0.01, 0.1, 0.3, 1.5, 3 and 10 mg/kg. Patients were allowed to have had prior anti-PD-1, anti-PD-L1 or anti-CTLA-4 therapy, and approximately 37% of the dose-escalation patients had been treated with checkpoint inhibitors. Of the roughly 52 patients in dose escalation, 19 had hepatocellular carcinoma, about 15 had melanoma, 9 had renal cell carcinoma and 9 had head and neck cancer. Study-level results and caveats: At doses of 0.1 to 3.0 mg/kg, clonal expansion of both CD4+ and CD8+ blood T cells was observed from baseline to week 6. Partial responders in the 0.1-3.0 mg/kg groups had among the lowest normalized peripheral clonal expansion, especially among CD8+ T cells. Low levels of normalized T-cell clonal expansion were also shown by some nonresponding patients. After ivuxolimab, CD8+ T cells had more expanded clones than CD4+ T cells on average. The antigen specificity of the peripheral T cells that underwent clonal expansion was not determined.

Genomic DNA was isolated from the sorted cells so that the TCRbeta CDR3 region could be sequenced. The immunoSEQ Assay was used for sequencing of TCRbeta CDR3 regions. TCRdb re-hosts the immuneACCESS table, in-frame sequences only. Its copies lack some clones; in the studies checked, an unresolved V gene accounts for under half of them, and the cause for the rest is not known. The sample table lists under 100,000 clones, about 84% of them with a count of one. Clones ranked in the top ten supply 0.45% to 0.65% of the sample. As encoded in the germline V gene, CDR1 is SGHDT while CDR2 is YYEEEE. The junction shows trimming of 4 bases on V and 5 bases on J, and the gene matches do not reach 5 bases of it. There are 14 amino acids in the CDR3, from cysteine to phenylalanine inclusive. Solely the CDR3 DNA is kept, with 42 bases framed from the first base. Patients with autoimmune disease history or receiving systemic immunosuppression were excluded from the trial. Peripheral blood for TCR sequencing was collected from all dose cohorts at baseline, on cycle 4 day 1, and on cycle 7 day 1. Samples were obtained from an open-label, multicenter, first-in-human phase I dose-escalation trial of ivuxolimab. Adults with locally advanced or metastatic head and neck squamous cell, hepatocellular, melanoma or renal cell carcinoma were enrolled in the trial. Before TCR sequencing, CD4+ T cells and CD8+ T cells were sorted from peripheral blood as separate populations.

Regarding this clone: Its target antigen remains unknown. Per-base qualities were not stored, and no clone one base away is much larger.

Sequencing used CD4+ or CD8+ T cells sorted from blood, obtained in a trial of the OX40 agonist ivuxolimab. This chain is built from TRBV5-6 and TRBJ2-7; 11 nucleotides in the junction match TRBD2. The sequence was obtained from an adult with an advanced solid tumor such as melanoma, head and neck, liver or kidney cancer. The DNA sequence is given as TGTGCCAGCAGCACCACTAGCGGGGGCAACGAGCAGTACTTC. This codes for CASSTTSGGNEQYF.